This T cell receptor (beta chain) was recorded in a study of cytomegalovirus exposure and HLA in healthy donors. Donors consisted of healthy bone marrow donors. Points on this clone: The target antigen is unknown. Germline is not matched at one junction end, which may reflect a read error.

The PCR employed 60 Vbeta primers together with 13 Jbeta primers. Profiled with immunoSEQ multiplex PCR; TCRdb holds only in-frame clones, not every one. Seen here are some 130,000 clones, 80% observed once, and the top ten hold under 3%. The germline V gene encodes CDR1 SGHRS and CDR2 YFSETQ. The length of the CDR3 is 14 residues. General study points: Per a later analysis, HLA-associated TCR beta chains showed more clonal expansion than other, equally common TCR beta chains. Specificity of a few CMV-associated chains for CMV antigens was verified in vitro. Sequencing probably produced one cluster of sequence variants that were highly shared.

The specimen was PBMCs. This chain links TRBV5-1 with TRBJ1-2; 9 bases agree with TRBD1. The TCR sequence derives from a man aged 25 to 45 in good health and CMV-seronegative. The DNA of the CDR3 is TGCGCCAGCAGCCGGGACGGACAGGGGAACGGCTACCCCTTC. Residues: CASSRDGQGNGYPF.